This T cell receptor (beta chain) was sequenced for a study of cytomegalovirus exposure and HLA in healthy donors. PCR amplification relied on 60 Vbeta primers (plus 13 Jbeta primers). The table came from immunoSEQ multiplex PCR; TCRdb's copy has only in-frame clones and leaves some out. The sample consists of some 170,000 clones, approximately 74% of them appearing once. A note on this clone: The antigen remains undetermined.

Study-wide results and caveats: Roughly uniform sequencing depth across donors was assumed, possibly incorrectly. There were under 200 TCR beta chains listed as cytomegalovirus-associated.

The receptor was isolated from a woman between 25 and 40 years old in good health and CMV-seronegative. Sequenced sample: PBMCs.

As DNA, the CDR3 is TGTGCCAGCAGTAGGCGTCCAGGTAGCTCCTACGAGCAGTACTTC. Protein sequence: CASSRRPGSSYEQYF. V usage is TRBV27 and J usage is TRBJ2-7; D is undetermined. The CDR3 sequence is 15 residues long. Trimming left V 5 bases short and J 0 bases short, with 14 bases between. CDR1 MNHEY and CDR2 SMNVEV come from the germline V gene (reference sequence).